This T cell receptor beta chain was sequenced in a study of graft-versus-host responses after intestinal transplantation. In the study overall: Transplant types were multivisceral, liver-intestinal, or isolated intestinal. Overall study findings and caveats: GvH clones turned up in recipient marrow; some had shown up first in ileum or blood. Levels of circulating GvH clones at their peak were associated with early post-transplant HvG declines. Allograft clonal ratios (graft-versus-host to host-versus-graft) were high in patients who had graft-donor T cell macrochimerism.

The protocol was immunoSEQ multiplex PCR, while the TCRdb copy is restricted to in-frame clones and leaves out a portion. The table shows 15,000 to 20,000 clones, with approximately 39% occurring only once. The material was alloreactive CD4+ T cells from a mixed lymphocyte reaction culture, obtained before transplantation. The subset was: CFSE-low proliferating T cells sorted from roughly 6-day pre-transplant mixed lymphocyte reaction (GvH or HvG direction). The receptor comes from a human patient who was an organ donor for intestinal transplantation.

CDR3 DNA: TGTGCCAGCAGCTTAGATCTGCCTAGAAACGAGCAGTACTTC. This gives the protein CASSLDLPRNEQYF. This rearrangement joins TRBV11-2 to TRBJ2-7, with unresolved D. The germline CDR1 and CDR2 sequences are SGHAT and FQNNGV. V was shortened by 0 bases and J by 5 bases, with 11 bases between the two germline ends. The CDR3 contains 14 residues.